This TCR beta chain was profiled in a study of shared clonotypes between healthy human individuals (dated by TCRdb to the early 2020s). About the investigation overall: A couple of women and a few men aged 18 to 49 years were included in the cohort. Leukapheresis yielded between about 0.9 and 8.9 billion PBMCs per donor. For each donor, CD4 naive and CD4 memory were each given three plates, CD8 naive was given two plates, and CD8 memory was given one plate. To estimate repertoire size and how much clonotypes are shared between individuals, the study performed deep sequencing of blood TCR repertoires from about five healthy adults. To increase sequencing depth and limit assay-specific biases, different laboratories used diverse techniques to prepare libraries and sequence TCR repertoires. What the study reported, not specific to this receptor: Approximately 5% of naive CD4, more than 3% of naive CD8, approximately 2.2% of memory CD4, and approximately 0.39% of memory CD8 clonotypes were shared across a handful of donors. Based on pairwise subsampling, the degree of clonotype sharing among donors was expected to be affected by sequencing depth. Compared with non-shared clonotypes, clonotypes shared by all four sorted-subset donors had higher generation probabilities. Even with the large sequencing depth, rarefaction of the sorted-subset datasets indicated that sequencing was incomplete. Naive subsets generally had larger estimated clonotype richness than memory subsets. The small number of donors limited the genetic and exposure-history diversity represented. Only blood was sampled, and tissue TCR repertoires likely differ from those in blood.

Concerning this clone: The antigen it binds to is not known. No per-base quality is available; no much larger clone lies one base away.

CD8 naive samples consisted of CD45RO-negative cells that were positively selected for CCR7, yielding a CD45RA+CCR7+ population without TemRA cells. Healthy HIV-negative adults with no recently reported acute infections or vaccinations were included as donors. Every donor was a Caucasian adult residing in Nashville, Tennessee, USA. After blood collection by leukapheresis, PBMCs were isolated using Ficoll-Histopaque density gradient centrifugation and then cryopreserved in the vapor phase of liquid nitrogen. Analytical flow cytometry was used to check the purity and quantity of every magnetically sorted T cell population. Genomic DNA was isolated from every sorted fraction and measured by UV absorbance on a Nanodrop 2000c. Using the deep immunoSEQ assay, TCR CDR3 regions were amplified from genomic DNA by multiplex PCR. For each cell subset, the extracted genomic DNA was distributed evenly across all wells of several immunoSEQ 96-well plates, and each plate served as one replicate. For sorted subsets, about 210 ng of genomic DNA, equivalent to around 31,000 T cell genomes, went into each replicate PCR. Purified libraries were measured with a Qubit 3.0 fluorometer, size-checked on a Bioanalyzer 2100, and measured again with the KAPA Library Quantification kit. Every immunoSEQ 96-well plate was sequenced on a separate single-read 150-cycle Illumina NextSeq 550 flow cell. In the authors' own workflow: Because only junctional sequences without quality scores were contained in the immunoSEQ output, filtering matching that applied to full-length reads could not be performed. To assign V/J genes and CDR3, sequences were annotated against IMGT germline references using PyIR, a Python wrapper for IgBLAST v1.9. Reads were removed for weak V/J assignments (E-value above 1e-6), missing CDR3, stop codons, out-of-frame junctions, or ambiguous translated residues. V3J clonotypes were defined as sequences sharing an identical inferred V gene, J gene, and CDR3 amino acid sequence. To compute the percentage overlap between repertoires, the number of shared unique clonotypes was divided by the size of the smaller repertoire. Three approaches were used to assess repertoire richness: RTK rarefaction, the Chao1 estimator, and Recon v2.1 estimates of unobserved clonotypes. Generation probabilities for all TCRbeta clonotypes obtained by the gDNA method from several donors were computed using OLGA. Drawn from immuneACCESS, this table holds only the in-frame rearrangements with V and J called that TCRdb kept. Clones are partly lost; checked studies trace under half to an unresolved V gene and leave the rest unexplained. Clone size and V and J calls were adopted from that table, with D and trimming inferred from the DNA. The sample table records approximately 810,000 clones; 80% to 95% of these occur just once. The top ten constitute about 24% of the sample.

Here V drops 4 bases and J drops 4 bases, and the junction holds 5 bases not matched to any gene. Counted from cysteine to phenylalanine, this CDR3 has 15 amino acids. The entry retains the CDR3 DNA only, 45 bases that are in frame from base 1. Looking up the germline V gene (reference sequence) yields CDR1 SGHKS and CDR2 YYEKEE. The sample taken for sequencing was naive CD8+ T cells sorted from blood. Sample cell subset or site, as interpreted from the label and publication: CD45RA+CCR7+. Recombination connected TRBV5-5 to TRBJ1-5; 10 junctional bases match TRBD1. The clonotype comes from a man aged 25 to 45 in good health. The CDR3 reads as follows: CASSLTGGRNQPQHF. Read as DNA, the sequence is TGTGCCAGCAGCCTGACAGGGGGCCGAAATCAGCCCCAGCATTTT.